The clone carrying this TCR beta chain showed up just a few times. Its antigen is unknown. The data were obtained in a study of identical twins. V was pared by 3 bases and J by 6 bases, with 16 bases of the junction left unmatched. The V gene's germline CDR1 is SGHRS and CDR2 YFSETQ. The CDR3 spans 18 residues. The study, taken as a whole, reports: There were fewer insertions in abundant cord blood beta clonotypes, but memory repertoires showed no such pattern. Out-of-frame alpha sequences shared by twins were enriched for low generation probability.

Template switching (which added a universal primer site) was used, and cDNA carried unique molecular identifiers. A single record per CDR3 protein comes from TCRdb applying MiXCR to the 5' RACE reads. The sample contains under 350,000 distinct CDR3 sequences, 8% to 9.5% of which appear only once. This sample was also put to use in a study of yellow fever vaccine responses in identical twins.

This clonotype was obtained from a woman aged 18 to 35 in good health. The chain has TRBV5-1 and TRBJ2-2; 8 bases fit TRBD2. The sample consisted of CD8+ T cells sorted from blood. The CDR3 DNA follows: TGCGCCAGCAGCTCCGAGGTCGGACTAGCAGGAGGGGCCGGGGAGCTGTTTTTT. Protein sequence: CASSSEVGLAGGAGELFF.